A single sample is the source of the 29 T cell receptor beta chains below, sequenced in a study of T cells in narcolepsy. Data came from immunoSEQ multiplex PCR; TCRdb stores just in-frame clones and leaves some out. The sample has about 34,000 clones; approximately 78% are singletons. Sequenced material: CD45RA- memory CD4+ T cells from PBMCs. Every receptor here comes from a human donor with narcolepsy.

The chain couples TRBV5-4 to TRBJ2-3; TRBD1 or TRBD2 may be the D gene (6 bases each). The CDR3 sequence is 14 residues long. CDR1 is SGHNT and CDR2 is YYREEE in the germline V gene (reference sequence). Trimming removed 5 bases at V and 0 bases at J, with 10 bases between. CDR3 DNA sequence: TGTGCCAGCAGGCCCGGGGGCAGCACAGATACGCAGTATTTT. Translated: CASRPGGSTDTQYF.

The chain has TRBV30 and TRBJ2-3; D is possibly TRBD1 (5 bases). The CDR3 consists of 14 residues. Germline V gives CDR1 GTSNPN, CDR2 SVGIG (reference sequence). V lost 5 bases and J lost 0, with 12 bases in between. The CDR3 protein is CAWRQGVSTDTQYF. In DNA, the CDR3 is TGTGCCTGGCGACAAGGGGTGAGCACAGATACGCAGTATTTT.

This clone was seen only a few times. V and J are TRBV6-4 and TRBJ1-5; D may be TRBD1 (5 bases). V lost 7 bases and J 3 bases, leaving 19 bases between the germline ends. From germline, CDR1 is MRHNA and CDR2 SNTAGT. The CDR3 contains 16 residues. The DNA for the CDR3 is TGTGCCAGCATTTACTCCGACAGACACCTCAATCAGCCCCAGCATTTT. The encoded protein is CASIYSDRHLNQPQHF.

V gene TRBV6-5 combines with J gene TRBJ1-3; no definite D call. CDR3 length equals 13 residues. In germline, CDR1 is MNHEY, CDR2 SVGAGI. V shed 5 bases and J shed 4 bases, with 9 bases lying between them. This CDR3 reads CASSPGGGNTIYF. In DNA form, the CDR3 reads TGTGCCAGCAGTCCCGGAGGAGGAAACACCATATATTTT.

This clone was seen once. This rearrangement joins TRBV6-6 to TRBJ2-3; 7 bases match TRBD1. Germline CDR1 and CDR2: MNHNY and SVGAGI (reference sequence). The CDR3 loop spans 15 amino acids. V dropped 6 bases and J dropped 3; count of bases not matched to a gene: 9. CDR3 amino acids: CASRDGTALTDTQYF. The DNA for the CDR3 is TGTGCCAGCAGGGACGGGACAGCCCTAACAGATACGCAGTATTTT.

The chain uses TRBV28 and TRBJ1-2; 9 bases map to TRBD1. The ends lost 6 bases at V and 4 bases at J; junction bases unmatched: 0. Germline-derived CDR1 and CDR2 are MDHEN and SYDVKM. This CDR3 is built from 12 residues. The CDR3 reads CASRTGGYGYTF. CDR3 sequence (DNA): TGTGCCAGCAGGACAGGGGGCTATGGCTACACCTTC.

The CDR3 nucleotides read TGTGCCAGCAGTTACTCGTCGGCCTCACTCTACGAGCAGTACTTC. Amino acid sequence: CASSYSSASLYEQYF. This chain uses TRBV6-5 with TRBJ2-7; no definite D call. In germline, CDR1 is MNHEY, CDR2 SVGAGI. This CDR3 spans 15 amino acids. The V end lost 0 bases, the J end lost 3 bases, and 12 bases lay between the germline ends.

V is TRBV10-1 and J is TRBJ1-1, with D perhaps TRBD1 (5 bases). Per the germline V gene, CDR1 is WNHNN and CDR2 is SYGVQD (reference sequence). This CDR3 is built from 12 residues. V lost 6 bases, J lost 4 bases, and 9 bases lay in between. Here the CDR3 DNA reads TGCGCCAGCAGGTTTGGGGGCACTGAAGCTTTCTTT. Amino acids: CASRFGGTEAFF.

The chain combines TRBV5-1 with TRBJ2-1; the D is unclear. Germline V lookup: CDR1 SGHRS, CDR2 YFSETQ. V was shortened by 2 bases and J by 12 bases, with 9 bases between the two germline ends. There are 11 residues in the CDR3. The CDR3 DNA sequence: TGCGCCAGCAGCTTAGATCGGCTGCAGTTCTTC. Encoded protein: CASSLDRLQFF.

This sequence joins TRBV6-1 and TRBJ1-5, with TRBD1 identical over 8 bases. CDR3 length equals 14 residues. With 6 bases clipped from V and 2 bases from J, the junction kept 3 bases outside the gene matches. Germline V lookup: CDR1 MNHNS, CDR2 SASEGT. CDR3 residues: CASRATGGNQPQHF. In DNA, the CDR3 is TGTGCCAGCAGGGCGACAGGGGGCAATCAGCCCCAGCATTTT.

This chain links TRBV27 with TRBJ1-6, with D unclear. Per germline, CDR1 MNHEY and CDR2 SMNVEV (reference sequence). V was pared by 0 bases and J by 6 bases, with 6 bases between. The CDR3 is made up of 14 amino acids. CDR3 in DNA: TGTGCCAGCAGTTTATCGTGGTCTAATTCACCCCTCCACTTT. The encoded protein is CASSLSWSNSPLHF.

This sequence joins TRBV4-3 and TRBJ1-2, with TRBD1 matching over 9 bases. Germline V gene lookup returns CDR1 LGHNA and CDR2 YSLEER. CDR3 size: 14 residues. With 1 base clipped from V and 7 bases from J, the junction kept 4 bases outside the gene matches. The CDR3 sequence is CASSQGGTGFGYTF. The CDR3, as DNA: TGCGCCAGCAGCCAAGGGGGGACAGGGTTTGGCTACACCTTC.

This chain uses TRBV7-9 with TRBJ1-1, with D maybe TRBD1 (5 bases). CDR1 is SEHNR and CDR2 is FQNEAQ in the germline V gene (reference sequence). The CDR3 loop spans 14 amino acids. V lost 5 bases and J lost 4, with 14 bases in between. The CDR3 DNA is TGTGCCAGCAGCCCAAGGGGAACGGGCACTGAAGCTTTCTTT. This codes for CASSPRGTGTEAFF.

J is TRBJ1-1 and V is TRBV6-4, with TRBD1 matching over 10 bases. J was trimmed by 3 bases and V by 4 bases; bases with no gene match: 2. Germline V gives CDR1 MRHNA, CDR2 SNTAGT. The CDR3 contains 14 residues. CDR3 in amino acids: CASSADRGDTEAFF. The CDR3 region has the DNA TGTGCCAGCAGTGCGGACAGGGGGGACACTGAAGCTTTCTTT.

The chain uses TRBV7-9 and TRBJ2-2; D perhaps matches TRBD1 (6 bases). Germline lookup yields CDR1 SEHNR and CDR2 FQNEAQ (reference sequence). V was clipped by 10 bases and J by 2 bases, with 14 bases between them. The CDR3 has 14 residues. CDR3 protein: CATKGQTNTGELFF. In DNA, the CDR3 is TGTGCCACCAAAGGACAGACCAACACCGGGGAGCTGTTTTTT.

V usage is TRBV6-5 and J usage is TRBJ2-5, with D perhaps TRBD1 (7 bases). V was cut by 6 bases and J by 2 bases, with 16 bases left in between. The CDR3 has 15 amino acids. Germline V CDR1 and CDR2: MNHEY, SVGAGI. CDR3 region: CASSLQGRRQETQYF. CDR3 bases: TGTGCCAGCAGCCTACAGGGGAGGAGACAAGAGACCCAGTACTTC.

This chain links TRBV7-2 with TRBJ1-1, with D uncertain. Germline V lookup: CDR1 SGHTA, CDR2 FQGNSA. Trimming cost V 1 base and J 4 bases, with 10 bases left between them. CDR3 size: 14 residues. CDR3 nucleotides: TGTGCCAGCAGCTTAGGGTGGGAAAGCACTGAAGCTTTCTTT. Translated, it gives CASSLGWESTEAFF.

The chain employs TRBV14 and TRBJ2-7; a weak D match, TRBD2 (7 bases). This CDR3 has 15 residues. Germline V gene data show CDR1 as SGHDN and CDR2 as FVKESK. V lost 3 bases to trimming and J lost 2 bases, with 14 bases between them. The DNA for the CDR3 is TGTGCCAGCAGCCACCTGGGGGGGGCCACCTACGAGCAGTACTTC. Its protein is CASSHLGGATYEQYF.

The CDR3 DNA follows: TGTGCCAGCAGTTTACGGCTAGCGGGAAGCACAGATACGCAGTATTTT. Translation gives CASSLRLAGSTDTQYF. The chain links TRBV28 to TRBJ2-3; 9 bases agree with TRBD2. Looked up from germline, CDR1 is MDHEN and CDR2 is SYDVKM. After removal of 2 bases from V and 0 bases from J, the junction contained 3 bases not matched to a gene. The CDR3 covers 16 residues.

The V and J genes are TRBV19 and TRBJ2-3; D not certain. Germline lookup yields CDR1 LNHDA and CDR2 SQIVND (reference sequence). This CDR3 spans 16 amino acids. Trimming stripped 6 bases from V and 2 bases from J, with 18 bases between. The CDR3 coding sequence is TGTGCCAGTAGGGCCACTGGGGTCTACTCCACAGATACGCAGTATTTT. It specifies CASRATGVYSTDTQYF.

This chain uses TRBV30 with TRBJ1-5, with no clear D. In germline, CDR1 is GTSNPN, CDR2 SVGIG (reference sequence). This CDR3 spans 14 amino acids. Trimming left V 0 bases short and J 6 bases short, with 12 bases between. The CDR3, as DNA: TGTGCCTGGAGTGTACCTAGTCGGGCTCAGCCCCAGCATTTT. Its translation is CAWSVPSRAQPQHF.

The chain is built from TRBV5-6 and TRBJ1-5; no clear D. Trimming pared 0 bases from V and 9 bases from J, leaving 7 bases between. The CDR3 extends over 12 amino acids. The germline V gene has CDR1 SGHDT and CDR2 YYEEEE. CDR3 nucleotides: TGTGCCAGCAGCTTGGCCCCAGGGCCCCAGCATTTT. As protein: CASSLAPGPQHF.

The chain links TRBV4-1 to TRBJ2-7; 9 nucleotides line up with TRBD1. CDR1 MGHRA and CDR2 YSYEKL come from the germline V gene. The CDR3 is made up of 16 amino acids. The ends lost 4 bases at V and 3 bases at J; junction bases unmatched: 10. Written as DNA, the CDR3 is TGCGCCAGCAGCCCTAGACCGGGACAGGGTAACTACGAGCAGTACTTC. Protein product: CASSPRPGQGNYEQYF.

The chain is built from TRBV27 and TRBJ2-4, with 9 positions matching TRBD1. Looked up from germline, CDR1 is MNHEY and CDR2 is SMNVEV (reference sequence). The length of the CDR3 is 20 residues. J lost 3 bases, V lost 3 bases, and 18 bases had no gene match. The CDR3 is CASSFSPGTGRIGGKNIQYF. CDR3 nucleotides: TGTGCCAGCAGTTTTTCCCCCGGGACAGGGCGGATTGGGGGCAAAAACATTCAGTACTTC.

Here the CDR3 DNA reads TGCAGCGTAGGGTATCTAGCGGGGGTGACAGATACGCAGTATTTT. Translating it yields CSVGYLAGVTDTQYF. This chain uses TRBV29-1 with TRBJ2-3; TRBD2 aligns across 10 bases. Unmatched junction bases numbered 9, after V lost 6 bases and J lost 3 bases. The length of the CDR3 is 15 residues. Germline-derived CDR1 and CDR2 are SQVTM and ANQGSEA.

V is TRBV7-3 and J is TRBJ2-6; D is possibly TRBD1 or TRBD2 (5 bases each). V lost 1 base to trimming and J lost 4 bases, with 8 bases between them. This CDR3 region has 15 residues. Germline CDR1 is SGHTA and CDR2 is FQGTGA. CDR3 amino acids: CASSLNGAGANVLTF. The CDR3 nucleotides read TGTGCCAGCAGCTTAAACGGGGCCGGGGCCAACGTCCTGACTTTC.

This chain links TRBV11-2 with TRBJ2-7; D perhaps matches TRBD1 (6 bases). This CDR3 has 13 amino acids. V dropped 5 bases and J dropped 5 bases, with 13 bases sitting between them. In germline, CDR1 is SGHAT, CDR2 FQNNGV. The CDR3 DNA is TGTGCCAGCAGCACGGCCAGGGGCAACGAGCAGTACTTC. Encoded protein: CASSTARGNEQYF.

The chain recombines TRBV6-5 with TRBJ1-1; TRBD1 is a possible D gene (6 bases). Trimming took off 4 bases at V and 2 bases at J, with 17 bases between the two ends. Germline CDR1 is MNHEY and CDR2 is SVGAGI. The CDR3 has 16 amino acids. CDR3 nucleotide sequence: TGTGCCAGCAGTTTCGGGGGGGGCGCGTCCAACACTGAAGCTTTCTTT. Encoded protein: CASSFGGGASNTEAFF.

V and J are TRBV7-9 and TRBJ2-7; D ambiguous. V was cut by 7 bases and J by 8 bases, with 9 bases left in between. Germline lookup yields CDR1 SEHNR and CDR2 FQNEAQ (reference sequence). The CDR3 extends over 10 amino acids. In DNA, the CDR3 is TGTGCCAGCACATTCTCCCAGCAGTACTTC. Its translation is CASTFSQQYF.